This section outlines one T cell receptor beta chain sequence together with its context. MiXCR, applied by TCRdb to the RT-PCR reads, yields one record per CDR3 protein. The table includes about 540,000 distinct CDR3 sequences, under 30% detected once. The data derive from a study of response to subunit inactivated influenza vaccine. This CDR3 comprises 16 residues. Germline CDR1 SGHTA, CDR2 FQGNSA. The junction had 13 bases not matched to a gene; V was cut back by 4 bases and J by 6 bases. These same data were also listed under a study on T cells expressing NK-cell markers. That paper notes: UMIs accompanied the 5'RACE template switching by which TCR beta cDNA was made.

The V and J genes are TRBV7-2 and TRBJ2-3; 7 bases match TRBD2. Sequenced here: CD4+ T cells sorted from PBMCs, sampled 12 days after vaccination. The origin of this receptor is a man between 50 and 59 years old who received an inactivated influenza vaccine. This CDR3 reads CASSSKAGPSGDTQYF. The CDR3 nucleotides read TGTGCCAGCAGCTCCAAAGCGGGACCCTCGGGGGATACGCAGTATTTT. The full variable domain, in which reference TRBV7-2 and TRBJ2-3 provide the parts outside the CDR3, is GAGVSQSPSNKVTEKGKDVELRCDPISGHTALYWYRQSLGQGLEFLIYFQGNSAPDKSGLPSDRFSAERTGGSVSTLTIQRTQQEDSAVYLCASSSKAGPSGDTQYFGPGTRLTVL.